The present T cell receptor (beta chain) was sequenced within a study of blood T cell repertoires in COVID-19. Study overall: Acute-phase and convalescent COVID-19 samples originated in the United States, Italy and Spain. PBMCs, B-cell-depleted T cells, or T cells provided the cDNA or gDNA that made up the material.

Per the study methods: Amplified reference gene primers provided the basis for estimating nucleated cell counts. Measured with immunoSEQ multiplex PCR; TCRdb has only the in-frame clones, and not every one. V and J calls and clone size are as listed in that table; D and trimming were resolved from the DNA. The sample has over 400,000 clones, about nine tenths seen once. Sample: peripheral blood. This receptor was identified in a woman aged 25-40 years with active or convalescent COVID-19.

This CDR3 is CASSGRLAGEDTQYF. The CDR3 nucleotides read TGTGCCAGCAGCGGGCGACTAGCGGGGGAAGATACGCAGTATTTT. This chain joins TRBV13 and TRBJ2-3, with 12 bases matching TRBD2. CDR1 is PRHDT and CDR2 is FYEKMQ in the germline V gene (reference sequence). The CDR3 length is 15 residues. With V trimmed by 5 bases and J by 5 bases, 5 bases remained unmatched.